What follows are 3 T cell receptor beta chains derived from one specimen sequenced in a study of blood T cell repertoires in COVID-19. Data came from immunoSEQ multiplex PCR; TCRdb stores just in-frame clones and leaves some out. The sample has about 260,000 clones, roughly 86% seen once; the top ten hold around a tenth. The sequenced sample consisted of peripheral blood. These receptors came from a man aged 35 to 55 who had recovered from COVID-19.

This chain uses TRBV11-1 with TRBJ1-2, with D perhaps matching TRBD1 (6 bases). The CDR3 length is 14 residues. CDR1 is SGHAT, CDR2 FQDESV, per germline (reference sequence). V was clipped by 5 bases and J by 2 bases, with 12 bases between them. In DNA, the CDR3 is TGTGCCAGCAGCGGGGGCAGGGAAAACTATGGCTACACCTTC. This translates into CASSGGRENYGYTF.

This chain uses TRBV6-6 with TRBJ2-7, with D unclear. CDR1 is MNHNY, CDR2 SVGAGI, per germline (reference sequence). This CDR3 is built from 18 residues. V was clipped by 5 bases and J by 3 bases, with 26 bases between them. The CDR3: CASSHPNSGSSPGYEQYF. CDR3 DNA: TGTGCCAGCAGTCACCCCAATAGTGGCTCCTCGCCGGGCTACGAGCAGTACTTC.

The chain is built from TRBV19 and TRBJ2-1; tentatively, D is TRBD2 (6 bases). The CDR3 totals 18 residues. Trimming left V 6 bases short and J 5 bases short, with 26 bases between. Germline values: CDR1 LNHDA, CDR2 SQIVND (reference sequence). Here the CDR3 DNA reads TGTGCCAGTAGACGCGGGGCACCACGCTTCATTCTAGACAATGAGCAGTTCTTC. Its protein is CASRRGAPRFILDNEQFF. Drawing the rest from reference TRBV19 and TRBJ2-1, the complete variable domain is DGGITQSPKYLFRKEGQNVTLSCEQNLNHDAMYWYRQDPGQGLRLIYYSQIVNDFQKGDIAEGYSVSREKKESFPLTVTSAQKNPTAFYLCASRRGAPRFILDNEQFFGPGTRLTVL.